These 9 T cell receptor beta chains were all obtained from the same sample, sequenced in a study of beta chain features in type 1 diabetes. Sequencing targeted expressed TCRB transcripts, as all isolated RNA had been reverse transcribed. The protocol was immunoSEQ multiplex PCR, while the TCRdb copy is restricted to in-frame clones and leaves out a portion. The sample consists of about 150,000 clones, more than 9.5% of them appearing once. Sequencing was done on a sample of central memory CD4+ T cells from blood. Source of these receptors: a man younger than 35 in good health.

This clone showed up just a few times. This sequence joins TRBV11-2 and TRBJ1-5; D ambiguous. Germline V lookup: CDR1 SGHAT, CDR2 FQNNGV. V was cut by 0 bases and J by 7 bases, with 10 bases left in between. The CDR3 runs to 14 residues. CDR3 bases: TGTGCCAGCAGCTTAGAGCCTACGGGGCAGCCCCAGCATTTT. Translation: CASSLEPTGQPQHF.

This clone showed up just a few times. J is TRBJ2-1 and V is TRBV2, with D hard to call. Trimming stripped 6 bases from V and 7 bases from J, with 10 bases between. Germline V gene lookup returns CDR1 SNHLY and CDR2 FYNNEI. The CDR3 is 12 residues long. CDR3 protein: CASRTRRNEQFF. The CDR3 DNA is TGTGCCAGCAGAACGCGTAGGAATGAGCAGTTCTTC.

The chain employs TRBV15 and TRBJ1-4, with 7 bases identical to TRBD1. The V and J ends lost 0 bases and 10 bases, in that order; junction bases with no gene match: 8. The germline CDR1 and CDR2 sequences are LNHNV and YYDKDF (reference sequence). This CDR3 contains 15 residues. The CDR3 region has the DNA TGTGCCACCAGCAGAGATAAGGGGGCGGTAGTAAAACTGTTTTTT. Translated: CATSRDKGAVVKLFF.

This clone came up many times. The chain links TRBV10-3 to TRBJ1-1; D unresolved. The CDR3 loop spans 12 amino acids. Trimming left V 6 bases short and J 2 bases short, with 7 bases between. The germline V gene encodes CDR1 ENHRY and CDR2 SYGVKD. CDR3 residues: CAISFGNTEAFF. DNA of the CDR3: TGTGCCATCAGCTTTGGTAACACTGAAGCTTTCTTT.

V usage is TRBV29-1 and J usage is TRBJ2-5, with 8 bases identical to TRBD1. Germline values: CDR1 SQVTM, CDR2 ANQGSEA. With V trimmed by 6 bases and J by 2 bases, 5 bases remained unmatched. The length of the CDR3 is 13 residues. CDR3 DNA: TGCAGCGTGGCTCACAGGGGGCAAGAGACCCAGTACTTC. This encodes CSVAHRGQETQYF.

This clone has just a few counts. This rearrangement joins TRBV10-3 to TRBJ2-7; tentative D call: TRBD1 (5 bases). V gave up 2 bases and J gave up 7 bases, with 15 bases separating them. The CDR3 covers 14 residues. The germline gives CDR1 ENHRY, CDR2 SYGVKD. DNA of the CDR3: TGTGCCATCAGTGAGGCCCCGACAGCGTTGGAGCAGTACTTC. The encoded protein is CAISEAPTALEQYF.

There are a few counts of this clone. The V call is TRBV29-1, the J call TRBJ2-7; D call uncertain. The CDR3 consists of 12 residues. The V end lost 1 base, the J end lost 5 bases, and 9 bases lay between the germline ends. Germline values: CDR1 SQVTM, CDR2 ANQGSEA. The CDR3 sequence: CSVEGSANEQYF. DNA for the CDR3: TGCAGCGTTGAAGGATCGGCCAACGAGCAGTACTTC.

The chain couples TRBV10-3 to TRBJ2-2; 12 bases fit TRBD2. The CDR3 totals 19 residues. CDR1 and CDR2 (germline): ENHRY, SYGVKD. Trimming cost V 2 bases and J 5 bases; bases outside gene matches: 12. The CDR3 DNA reads TGTGCCATCAGTGAGAGGCTAGCGGGAGGGCTTTCTGGAACCGGGGAGCTGTTTTTT. Protein: CAISERLAGGLSGTGELFF.

This clone occurred a few times. This chain uses TRBV25-1 with TRBJ1-2; D might be TRBD1 (5 bases). V lost 5 bases and J 0 bases, leaving 10 bases between the germline ends. The CDR3 extends over 14 amino acids. CDR1 and CDR2 (germline): MGHDK, SYGVNS. DNA of the CDR3: TGTGCCAGCAGTTCTGCCAGGGCTAACTATGGCTACACCTTC. Translating it yields CASSSARANYGYTF.